This is a list of T cell receptor beta chains from one sample in a study of breast tumors, draining lymph nodes, adjacent tissues. TCRdb used MiXCR to reprocess the multiplex PCR reads, holding one entry per CDR3 protein. This table has more than 250,000 distinct CDR3 sequences, 30% appearing once. Sequenced input: axillary lymph node tissue. All receptors come from a female donor with breast cancer. Some clones in this sample may be carry-over from other donors' samples. CDR3s include the opening cysteine and the closing phenylalanine or tryptophan. Each record gives: clone size, D gene, J gene, V gene, CDR3 protein, CDR3 DNA. D genes are given only for firm matches. Not every row has a clone size; where given, it reads once, few, many or a size class.

>many|.|TRBJ1-3|TRBV30
CAWKQASGNTIYF
TGTGCCTGGAAACAGGCCTCTGGAAACACCATATATTTT
>many|.|TRBJ2-3|TRBV4-1
CASSQGWAGGSTDTQYF
TGCGCCAGCAGCCAAGGATGGGCCGGCGGAAGCACAGATACGCAGTATTTT
>many|TRBD2|TRBJ2-1|TRBV20-1
CSANSLAGGFNEQFF
TGCAGTGCCAACTCCCTAGCGGGAGGCTTCAATGAGCAGTTCTTC
>many|TRBD2|TRBJ2-7|TRBV5-1
CASSSGGSGRFSEQYF
TGCGCCAGCAGCTCGGGAGGTAGCGGGAGATTTAGCGAGCAGTACTTC
>few|TRBD1|TRBJ1-5|TRBV28
CASSPNRGGNQPQHF
TGTGCCAGCAGTCCAAACAGGGGGGGGAATCAGCCCCAGCATTTT
>once|.|TRBJ2-6|TRBV10-3
CAISGGGSGTNVLTF
TGTGCCATCAGTGGAGGGGGTTCTGGGACCAACGTCCTGACTTTC
>few|.|TRBJ2-3|TRBV6-2/TRBV6-3
CASGRGTQADTQYF
TGTGCCAGCGGGCGGGGAACCCAGGCAGATACGCAGTATTTT
>many|TRBD2|TRBJ2-3|TRBV20-1
CSASEPGLAMNTQYF
TGCAGTGCTAGTGAACCGGGACTAGCGATGAATACGCAGTATTTT
>many|.|TRBJ2-4|TRBV24-1
CATSDSGANIQYF
TGTGCCACCAGTGATTCTGGGGCGAACATTCAGTACTTC
>many|.|TRBJ2-1|TRBV20-1
CSARDTWRGEQFF
TGCAGTGCTAGAGACACCTGGAGGGGTGAGCAGTTCTTC
>many|.|TRBJ2-3|TRBV11-3
CASSLDSRVLGTDTQYF
TGTGCCAGCAGCTTAGATTCCAGGGTTCTAGGCACAGATACGCAGTATTTT
>.|.|TRBJ2-7|TRBV15
CATSSLPDSYEQYF
TGTGCCACCAGCAGTCTCCCCGACAGCTACGAGCAGTACTTC
>many|TRBD2|TRBJ2-7|TRBV7-2
CASSRTGLEVIHEQYF
TGTGCCAGCAGCCGCACGGGACTAGAGGTTATCCACGAGCAGTACTTC
>many|TRBD2|TRBJ2-3|TRBV20-1
CSARPGGNTDTQYF
TGCAGTGCTCGACCGGGAGGGAACACAGATACGCAGTATTTT
>.|.|TRBJ2-1|TRBV27
CASSLTLGGATYNEQFF
TGTGCCAGCAGTCTCACCCTTGGGGGCGCAACCTACAATGAGCAGTTTTTC
>.|.|TRBJ1-1|TRBV9
CASSVALYGAEAFF
TGTGCCAGCAGCGTAGCTCTTTACGGGGCTGAAGCTTTCTTT
>.|.|TRBJ1-1|TRBV2
CTSRQFMNTEAFF
TGTACCAGCAGACAGTTCATGAACACTGAAGCTTTCTTT
>many|.|TRBJ2-3|TRBV9
CASSERGPDTQYF
TGTGCCAGCAGCGAACGAGGTCCAGATACGCAGTATTTT
>many|.|TRBJ2-3|TRBV10-2
CASSDGSTDTQYF
TGCGCCAGCAGTGATGGGAGCACAGATACGCAGTATTTT
>many|TRBD1|TRBJ2-7|TRBV3-1
CASSPRQGLSYEQYF
TGTGCCAGCAGCCCTCGACAGGGTCTTTCCTACGAGCAGTACTTC
>.|TRBD1|TRBJ1-2|TRBV29-1
CSSTGGVGYTF
TGCAGCAGTACAGGGGGCGTTGGCTACACCTTC
>many|.|TRBJ2-7|TRBV13
CASSLAAYEQYF
TGTGCCAGCAGCTTAGCTGCTTACGAGCAGTACTTC
>.|TRBD1|TRBJ2-3|TRBV28
CASSGSGTGLGDTQYF
TGTGCCAGCAGTGGATCCGGGACAGGGCTGGGAGATACGCAGTATTTT
>.|.|TRBJ1-4|TRBV6-5
CASSHFRSGKLFF
TGTGCCAGCAGTCACTTTCGTAGCGGGAAACTGTTTTTT
>.|.|TRBJ2-1|TRBV5-1
CASSPYDSYNEQSF
TGCGCCAGCAGCCCCTACGACTCCTACAATGAGCAGTCCTTC
>.|.|TRBJ2-3|TRBV27
CASSPLASPDTQYF
TGTGCCAGCAGTCCCCTAGCATCTCCCGATACGCAGTATTTT